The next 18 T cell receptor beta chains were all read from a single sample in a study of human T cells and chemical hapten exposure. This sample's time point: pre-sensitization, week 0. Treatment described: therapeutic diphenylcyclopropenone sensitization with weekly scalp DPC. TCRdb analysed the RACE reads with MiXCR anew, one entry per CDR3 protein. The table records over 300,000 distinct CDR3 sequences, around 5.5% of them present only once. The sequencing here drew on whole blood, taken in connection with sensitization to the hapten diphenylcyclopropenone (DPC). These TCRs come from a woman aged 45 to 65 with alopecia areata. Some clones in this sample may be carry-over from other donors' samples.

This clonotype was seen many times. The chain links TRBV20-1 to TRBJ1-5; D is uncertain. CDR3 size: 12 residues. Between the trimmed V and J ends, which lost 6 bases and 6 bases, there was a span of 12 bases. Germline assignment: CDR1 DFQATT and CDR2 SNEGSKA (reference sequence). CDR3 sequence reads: CSAGRLSQPQHF. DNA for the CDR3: TGCAGTGCAGGAAGATTAAGTCAGCCCCAGCATTTT.

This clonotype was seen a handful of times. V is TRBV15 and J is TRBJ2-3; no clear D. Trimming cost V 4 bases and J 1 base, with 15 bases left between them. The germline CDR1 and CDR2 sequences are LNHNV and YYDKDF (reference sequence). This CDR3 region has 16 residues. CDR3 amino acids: CATSTVETLRTDTQYF. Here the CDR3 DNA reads TGTGCCACCAGCACCGTAGAGACGCTCCGCACAGATACGCAGTATTTT.

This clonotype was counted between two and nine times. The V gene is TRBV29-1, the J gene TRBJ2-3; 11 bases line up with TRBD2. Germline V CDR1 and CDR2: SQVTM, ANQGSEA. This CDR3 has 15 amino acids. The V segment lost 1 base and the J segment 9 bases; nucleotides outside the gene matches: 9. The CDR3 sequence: CSVEVAGGPGVTQYF. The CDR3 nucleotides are TGCAGCGTTGAAGTAGCGGGAGGGCCGGGTGTAACGCAGTATTTT.

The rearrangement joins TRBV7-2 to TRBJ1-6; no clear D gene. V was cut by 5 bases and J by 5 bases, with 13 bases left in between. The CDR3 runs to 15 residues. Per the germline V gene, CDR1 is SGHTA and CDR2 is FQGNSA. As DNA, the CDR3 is TGTGCCAGCAGCCCCTTTGCACTTAATAATTCACCCCTCCACTTT. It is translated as CASSPFALNNSPLHF.

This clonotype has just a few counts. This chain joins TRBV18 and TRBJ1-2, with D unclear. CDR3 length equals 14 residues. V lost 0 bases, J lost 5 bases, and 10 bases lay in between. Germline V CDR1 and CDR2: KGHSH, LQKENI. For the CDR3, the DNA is TGTGCCAGCTCACCACCTAACGGACCATATGGCTACACCTTC. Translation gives CASSPPNGPYGYTF. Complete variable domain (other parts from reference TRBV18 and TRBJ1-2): NAGVMQNPRHLVRRRGQEARLRCSPMKGHSHVYWYRQLPEEGLKFMVYLQKENIIDESGMPKERFSAEFPKEGPSILRIQQVVRGDSAAYFCASSPPNGPYGYTFGSGTRLTVV.

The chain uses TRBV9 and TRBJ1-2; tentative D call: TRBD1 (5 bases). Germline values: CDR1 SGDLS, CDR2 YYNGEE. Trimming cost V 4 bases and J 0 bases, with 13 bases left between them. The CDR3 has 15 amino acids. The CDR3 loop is CASSPTWGSNYGYTF. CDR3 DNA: TGTGCCAGCAGCCCCACCTGGGGGTCTAACTATGGCTACACCTTC.

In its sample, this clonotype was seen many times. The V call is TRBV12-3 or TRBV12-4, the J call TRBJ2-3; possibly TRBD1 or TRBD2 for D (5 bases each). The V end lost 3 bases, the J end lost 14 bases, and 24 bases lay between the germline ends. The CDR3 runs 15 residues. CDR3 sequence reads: CASSFGEPRGSVLYF. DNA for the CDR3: TGTGCCAGCAGTTTTGGCGAGCCCCGGGGCTCCGTGCTGTATTTT.

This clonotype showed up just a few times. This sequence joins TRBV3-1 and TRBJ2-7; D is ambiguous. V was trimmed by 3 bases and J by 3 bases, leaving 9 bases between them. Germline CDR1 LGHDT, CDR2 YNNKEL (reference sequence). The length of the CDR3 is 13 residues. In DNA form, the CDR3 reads TGTGCCAGCAGCCATGCCATTGACTACGAGCAGTACTTC. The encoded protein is CASSHAIDYEQYF.

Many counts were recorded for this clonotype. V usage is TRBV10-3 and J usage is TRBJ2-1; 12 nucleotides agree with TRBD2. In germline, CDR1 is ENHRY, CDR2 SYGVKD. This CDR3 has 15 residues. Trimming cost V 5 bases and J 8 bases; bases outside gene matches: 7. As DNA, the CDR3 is TGTGCCATCAGTCAGACTAGCGGGGGTTTGGATGAGCAGTTCTTC. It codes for CAISQTSGGLDEQFF.

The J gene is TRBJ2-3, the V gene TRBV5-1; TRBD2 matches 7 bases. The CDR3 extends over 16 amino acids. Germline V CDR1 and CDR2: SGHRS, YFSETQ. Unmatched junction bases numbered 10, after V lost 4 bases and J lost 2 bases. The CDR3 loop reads CASSPWGSGTTDTQYF. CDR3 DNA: TGCGCCAGCAGCCCATGGGGCAGCGGGACCACAGATACGCAGTATTTT.

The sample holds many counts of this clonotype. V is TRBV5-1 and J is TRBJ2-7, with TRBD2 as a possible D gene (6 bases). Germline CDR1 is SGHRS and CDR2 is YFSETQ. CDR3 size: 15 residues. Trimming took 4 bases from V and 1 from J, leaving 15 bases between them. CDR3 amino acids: CASSTSGYASYEQYF. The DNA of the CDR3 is TGCGCCAGCAGCACCAGCGGGTATGCGTCCTACGAGCAGTACTTC. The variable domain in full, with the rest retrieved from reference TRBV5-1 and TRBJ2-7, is KAGVTQTPRYLIKTRGQQVTLSCSPISGHRSVSWYQQTPGQGLQFLFEYFSETQRNKGNFPGRFSGRQFSNSRSEMNVSTLELGDSALYLCASSTSGYASYEQYFGPGTRLTVT.

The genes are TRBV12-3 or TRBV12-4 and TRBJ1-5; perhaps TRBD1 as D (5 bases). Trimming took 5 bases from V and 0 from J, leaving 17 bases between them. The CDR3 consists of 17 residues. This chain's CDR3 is CASSDPGAGYSNQPQHF. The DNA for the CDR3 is TGTGCCAGCAGTGATCCCGGGGCAGGTTATAGCAATCAGCCCCAGCATTTT.

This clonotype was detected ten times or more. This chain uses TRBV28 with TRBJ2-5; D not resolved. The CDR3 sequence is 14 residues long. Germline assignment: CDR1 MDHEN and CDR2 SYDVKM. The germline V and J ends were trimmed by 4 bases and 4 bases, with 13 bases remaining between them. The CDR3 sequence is CASSSGQSPETQYF. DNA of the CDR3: TGTGCCAGCAGTTCAGGCCAGAGCCCAGAGACCCAGTACTTC. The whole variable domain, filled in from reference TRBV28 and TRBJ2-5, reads DVKVTQSSRYLVKRTGEKVFLECVQDMDHENMFWYRQDPGLGLRLIYFSYDVKMKEKGDIPEGYSVSREKKERFSLILESASTNQTSMYLCASSSGQSPETQYFGPGTRLLVL.

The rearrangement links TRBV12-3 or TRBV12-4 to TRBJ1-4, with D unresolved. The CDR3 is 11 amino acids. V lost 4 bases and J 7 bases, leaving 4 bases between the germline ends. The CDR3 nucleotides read TGTGCCAGCAGTTGGGGTGAAAAACTGTTTTTT. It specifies CASSWGEKLFF.

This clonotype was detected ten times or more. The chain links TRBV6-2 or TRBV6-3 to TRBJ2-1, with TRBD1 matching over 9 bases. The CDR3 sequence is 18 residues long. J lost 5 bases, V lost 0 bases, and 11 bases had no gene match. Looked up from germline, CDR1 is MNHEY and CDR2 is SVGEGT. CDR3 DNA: TGTGCCAGCAGTTACTCGAAGGACGCGGGACAGGGTCACAATGAGCAGTTCTTC. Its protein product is CASSYSKDAGQGHNEQFF.

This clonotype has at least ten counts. The CDR3 protein is CASSRELAGNEQYF. The CDR3, as DNA: TGTGCCAGCAGCCGCGAACTAGCGGGAAACGAGCAGTACTTC. This chain joins TRBV4-2 and TRBJ2-7; TRBD2 aligns across 10 bases. The CDR3 is 14 amino acids. Germline V gene sequence: CDR1 LGHNA, CDR2 YNFKEQ. V lost 4 bases to trimming and J lost 5 bases; unmatched junction nucleotides: 5.

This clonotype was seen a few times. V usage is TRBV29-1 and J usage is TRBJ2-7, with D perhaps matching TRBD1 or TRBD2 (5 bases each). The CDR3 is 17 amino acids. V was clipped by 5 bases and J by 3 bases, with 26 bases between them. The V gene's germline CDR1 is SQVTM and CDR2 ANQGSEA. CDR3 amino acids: CSVRGSGQGTAHYEQYF. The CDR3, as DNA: TGCAGCGTTAGAGGTTCGGGGCAGGGAACGGCCCACTACGAGCAGTACTTC.

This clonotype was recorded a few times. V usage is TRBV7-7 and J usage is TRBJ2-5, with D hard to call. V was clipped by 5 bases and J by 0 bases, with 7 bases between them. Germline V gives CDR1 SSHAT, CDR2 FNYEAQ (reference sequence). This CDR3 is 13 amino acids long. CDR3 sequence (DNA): TGTGCCAGCAGCCCCGACAACCAAGAGACCCAGTACTTC. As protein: CASSPDNQETQYF.